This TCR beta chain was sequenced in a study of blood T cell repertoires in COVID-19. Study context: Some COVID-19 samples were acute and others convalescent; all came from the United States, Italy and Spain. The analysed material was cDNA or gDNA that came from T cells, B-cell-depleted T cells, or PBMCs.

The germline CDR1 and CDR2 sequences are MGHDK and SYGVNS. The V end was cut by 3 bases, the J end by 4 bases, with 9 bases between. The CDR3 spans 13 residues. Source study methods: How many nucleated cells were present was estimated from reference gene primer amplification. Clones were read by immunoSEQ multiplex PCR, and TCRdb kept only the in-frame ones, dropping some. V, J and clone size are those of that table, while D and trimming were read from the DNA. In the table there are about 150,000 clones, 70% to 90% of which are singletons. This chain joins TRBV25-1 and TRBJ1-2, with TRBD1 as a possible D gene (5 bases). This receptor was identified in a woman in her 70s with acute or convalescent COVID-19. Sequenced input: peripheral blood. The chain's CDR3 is CASSEGGSYGYTF. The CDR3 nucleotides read TGTGCCAGCAGTGAGGGGGGAAGCTATGGCTACACCTTC.